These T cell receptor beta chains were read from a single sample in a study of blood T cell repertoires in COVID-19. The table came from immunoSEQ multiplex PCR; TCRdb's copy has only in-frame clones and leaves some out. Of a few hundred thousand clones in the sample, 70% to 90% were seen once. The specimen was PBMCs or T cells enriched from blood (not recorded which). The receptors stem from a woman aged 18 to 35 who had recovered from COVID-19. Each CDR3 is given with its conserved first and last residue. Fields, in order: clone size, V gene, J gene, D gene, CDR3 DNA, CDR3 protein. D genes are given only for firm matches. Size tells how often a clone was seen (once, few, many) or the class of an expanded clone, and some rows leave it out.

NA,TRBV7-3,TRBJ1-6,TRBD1,TGTGCCAGCAGCTTAAAAGGGACAGGGTCTAATTCACCCCTCCACTTT,CASSLKGTGSNSPLHF
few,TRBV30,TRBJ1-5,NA,TGTGCCTGGAGTGTACTTAGCAATCAGCCCCAGCATTTT,CAWSVLSNQPQHF
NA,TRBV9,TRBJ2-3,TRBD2,TGTGCCAGCAGCGTAGTGGTAGCGGGAGCAGATACGCAGTATTTT,CASSVVVAGADTQYF
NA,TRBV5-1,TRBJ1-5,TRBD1,TGCGCCAGCAGCCGGGGGACAGGGAAAGCGTCGGCCCAGCATTTT,CASSRGTGKASAQHF
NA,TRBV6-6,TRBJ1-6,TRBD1,TGTGCCAGCAGTTACACCGGGACAGGGGGTTCACCCCTCCACTTT,CASSYTGTGGSPLHF
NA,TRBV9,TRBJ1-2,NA,TGTGCCAGCAGCGGCCGTACAGGGAGCGCGGATGGCTACACCTTC,CASSGRTGSADGYTF
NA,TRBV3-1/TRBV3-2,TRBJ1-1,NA,TGTGCCAGCAGCCAAGAACACAGGAACACTGAAGCTTTCTTT,CASSQEHRNTEAFF
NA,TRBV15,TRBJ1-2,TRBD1,TGTGCCACCAGCAGAGATTGGGACAGGGTGGGATATGGCTACACCTTC,CATSRDWDRVGYGYTF
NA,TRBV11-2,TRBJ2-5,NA,TGTGCCAGCAGATTTTTAGGTGGAGGGCAAGAGACCCAGTACTTC,CASRFLGGGQETQYF
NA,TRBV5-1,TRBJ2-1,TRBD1,TGCGCCAGCAGCTTTGGCCCGGGACAGGGAGGGAATGAGCAGTTCTTC,CASSFGPGQGGNEQFF
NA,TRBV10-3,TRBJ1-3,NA,TGTGCCATCAGTGACCTCGCGTACACCATATATTTT,CAISDLAYTIYF
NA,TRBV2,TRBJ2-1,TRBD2,TGTGCCAGCAGTGTGACGGGGGGGCTTAATGAGCAGTTCTTC,CASSVTGGLNEQFF
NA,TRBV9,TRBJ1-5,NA,TGTGCCAGCAGCCTCCCTGCGTCGGGGCCCCAGCATTTT,CASSLPASGPQHF
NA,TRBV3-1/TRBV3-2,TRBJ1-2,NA,TGTGCCAGCAGCCAAAATACAGGACGGCAAGGTGGCTACACCTTC,CASSQNTGRQGGYTF
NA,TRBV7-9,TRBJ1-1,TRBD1,TGTGCCAGCAGGCAAACAGGGGATGAAGCTTTCTTT,CASRQTGDEAFF
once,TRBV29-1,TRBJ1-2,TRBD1,TGCAGCGTTTCAGGACAGGGGAAAGGCTACACCTTC,CSVSGQGKGYTF
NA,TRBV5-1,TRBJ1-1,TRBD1,TGCGCCAGCAGCACCCGACAGGGGAGGACCACTGAAGCTTTCTTT,CASSTRQGRTTEAFF
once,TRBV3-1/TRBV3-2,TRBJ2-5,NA,TGTGCCAGCAGCCAAGATCTAGTGGTTGGCGGGGAGACCCAGTACTTC,CASSQDLVVGGETQYF
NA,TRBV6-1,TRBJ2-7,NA,TGTGCCAGCAGTGATTGGACAGATACCATCTCCTACGAGCAGTACTTC,CASSDWTDTISYEQYF
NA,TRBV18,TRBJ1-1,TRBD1,TGTGCCAGCGCACGTGGACAGGGGAACACTGAAGCTTTCTTT,CASARGQGNTEAFF
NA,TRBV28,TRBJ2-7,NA,TGTGCCAGCAGTTTAATCAGGGAATACGAGCAGTACTTC,CASSLIREYEQYF
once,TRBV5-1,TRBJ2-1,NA,TGCGCCAGCAGCTCACCAGGGAATGAGCAGTTCTTC,CASSSPGNEQFF
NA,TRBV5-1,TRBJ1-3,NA,TGCGCCAGCAACCAGGGGACGGCTGGAAACACCATATATTTT,CASNQGTAGNTIYF
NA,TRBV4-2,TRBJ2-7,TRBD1,TGTGCCAGCAGCATAGGGGACAGGGGGACCTACGAGCAGTACTTC,CASSIGDRGTYEQYF
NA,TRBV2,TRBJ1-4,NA,TGTGCCAGCAGTGAAATGGGGCAGCATAATGAAAAACTGTTTTTT,CASSEMGQHNEKLFF
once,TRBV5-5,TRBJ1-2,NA,TGTGCCAGCAGCTTTTTTTTGGGAGCTCTTAACTATGGCTACACCTTC,CASSFFLGALNYGYTF
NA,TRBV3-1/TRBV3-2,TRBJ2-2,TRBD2,TGTGCCAGCAGCCAAGGATGGGAGGGCACCGGGGAGCTGTTTTTT,CASSQGWEGTGELFF
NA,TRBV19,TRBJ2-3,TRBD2,TGTGCCAGTAGTATAGAATCGCGGGGGGTGACAGATACGCAGTATTTT,CASSIESRGVTDTQYF
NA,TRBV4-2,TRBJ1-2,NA,TGTGCCAGCAGCCGACGAACGAGAGGGCTTGATCCTGGAGGCTACACCTTC,CASSRRTRGLDPGGYTF
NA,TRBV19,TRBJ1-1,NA,TGTGCCAGCGGTATATGGCCTGAAGCTTTCTTT,CASGIWPEAFF
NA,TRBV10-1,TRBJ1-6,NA,TGCGCCAGCAGTGGGACAGAAGATTCACCCCTCCACTTT,CASSGTEDSPLHF
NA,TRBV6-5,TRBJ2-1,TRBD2,TGTGCCAGCCTAGCGGGGGGGCCTTACAATGAGCAGTTCTTC,CASLAGGPYNEQFF